This is a list of T cell receptor beta chains from one sample in a study of T cells in Graves' hyperthyroidism and ophthalmopathy. One entry per CDR3 protein, called by TCRdb with MiXCR from the multiplex PCR reads. The repertoire holds a few hundred thousand distinct CDR3 sequences, with under 20% as singletons. The sample taken for sequencing was blood. All receptors derive from a man aged 18-30 years with Graves' ophthalmopathy. Each CDR3 is given with its conserved first and last residue. Fields, in order: J gene, D gene, V gene, clone size, CDR3 protein, CDR3 DNA. The D gene is left open where the match is weak. Only some rows state a clone size, as once, few, many or a class for expanded clones.

TRBJ1-5 TRBD1 TRBV20-1 NA CSAPGQGIQPQHF TGCAGTGCTCCCGGACAGGGAATCCAGCCCCAGCATTTT
TRBJ2-1 NA TRBV6-2/TRBV6-3 many CATAASALAQFF TGTGCCACCGCCGCTAGCGCTCTTGCGCAGTTCTTC
TRBJ1-5 NA TRBV12-3/TRBV12-4 many CASTGTSYSNQPQHF TGTGCCAGCACCGGGACAAGTTATAGCAATCAGCCCCAGCATTTT
TRBJ2-5 NA TRBV5-1 many CASSSTGHPYQETQYF TGCGCCAGCAGCTCTACGGGACACCCGTACCAAGAGACCCAGTACTTC
TRBJ2-7 NA TRBV28 few CASSEDGWYEQYF TGTGCCAGCAGTGAGGACGGGTGGTACGAGCAGTACTTC
TRBJ1-4 TRBD1 TRBV20-1 once CSARKRTGDEKLFF TGCAGTGCTAGAAAGAGGACAGGGGATGAAAAACTGTTTTTT
TRBJ2-7 NA TRBV5-1 many CASSLEAGSEQYF TGCGCCAGCAGCTTGGAGGCAGGGAGCGAGCAGTACTTC
TRBJ1-2 TRBD1 TRBV29-1 few CSVEGTVYGYTF TGCAGCGTGGAAGGGACAGTCTATGGCTACACCTTC
TRBJ2-7 NA TRBV29-1 few CSVLQRFSYEQYF TGCAGCGTTCTACAGCGATTCTCCTACGAGCAGTACTTC
TRBJ2-7 NA TRBV5-1 many CASGPDNYEQYF TGCGCCAGCGGACCCGATAACTACGAGCAGTACTTC
TRBJ2-3 TRBD2 TRBV4-1 NA CASRRYRLADNTDTQYF TGCGCCAGCAGACGCTACCGACTAGCGGACAACACAGATACGCAGTATTTT
TRBJ1-1 NA TRBV28 many CASSQGGMATEAFF TGTGCCAGCAGTCAAGGGGGGATGGCCACTGAAGCTTTCTTT
TRBJ2-1 NA TRBV5-8 many CASSLDGNEQFF TGTGCCAGCAGCTTGGACGGGAATGAGCAGTTCTTC
TRBJ1-2 TRBD1 TRBV18 NA CASSPEGQGSGYTF TGTGCCAGCTCACCAGAAGGACAGGGCAGTGGCTACACCTTC
TRBJ1-2 NA TRBV5-1 NA CASSSAGVVGTDGANYGYTF TGCGCCAGCAGCTCTGCCGGTGTCGTTGGTACGGATGGAGCTAACTATGGCTACACCTTC
TRBJ1-2 TRBD1 TRBV6-1 NA CASSERDRGPYGYTF TGTGCCAGCAGTGAACGTGACAGGGGCCCCTATGGCTACACCTTC
TRBJ2-2 NA TRBV7-6 few CASSLAGPGELFF TGTGCCAGCAGCTTAGCCGGACCCGGGGAGCTGTTTTTT
TRBJ2-7 TRBD1 TRBV7-3 few CASSLGTAREQYF TGTGCCAGCAGCTTGGGGACAGCCAGGGAGCAGTACTTC
TRBJ1-4 NA TRBV9 NA CASSPRFGATNEKLFF TGTGCCAGCAGCCCCCGTTTCGGAGCAACTAATGAAAAACTGTTTTTT
TRBJ2-7 NA TRBV12-3/TRBV12-4 NA CASSVAYSGLYEQYF TGTGCCAGCAGCGTAGCTTACAGCGGATTGTACGAGCAGTACTTC
TRBJ1-1 NA TRBV24-1 NA CATRQGTGGTEAFF TGTGCCACCAGGCAGGGGACCGGAGGCACTGAAGCTTTCTTT
TRBJ2-5 TRBD2 TRBV5-4 few CASSQSLAGLQETQYF TGTGCCAGCAGCCAGAGCCTAGCGGGACTGCAAGAGACCCAGTACTTC
TRBJ1-5 NA TRBV12-3/TRBV12-4 many CASSFGRDKPQHF TGTGCCAGCAGTTTCGGCAGGGACAAGCCCCAGCATTTT
TRBJ2-7 TRBD1 TRBV7-7 NA CASSRDRAVEQYF TGTGCCAGCAGCCGAGACAGGGCGGTCGAGCAGTACTTC
TRBJ1-1 TRBD1 TRBV28 many CASSSTGGPEAFF TGTGCCAGCAGTTCTACAGGGGGACCTGAAGCTTTCTTT
TRBJ2-7 NA TRBV5-1 many CASSLAGSGPYEQYF TGCGCCAGCAGCTTGGCCGGGTCAGGTCCCTACGAGCAGTACTTC
TRBJ2-1 TRBD1 TRBV11-2 many CASSLVGAGTGDYNEQFF TGTGCCAGCAGCTTAGTGGGGGCCGGGACAGGGGACTACAATGAGCAGTTCTTC
TRBJ1-1 NA TRBV2 many CVSTGGTEAFF TGTGTCAGCACAGGTGGGACTGAAGCTTTCTTT
TRBJ2-6 NA TRBV12-3/TRBV12-4 few CASSVTSGANVLTF TGTGCCAGCAGTGTAACCTCCGGGGCCAACGTCCTGACTTTC
TRBJ2-2 NA TRBV11-2 few CASSLDLMRGGELFF TGTGCCAGCAGCTTAGACCTAATGAGGGGCGGGGAGCTGTTTTTT
TRBJ1-4 NA TRBV12-3/TRBV12-4 NA CASSSRGRSNEKLFF TGTGCCAGCAGTAGTCGCGGCAGAAGTAATGAAAAACTGTTTTTT
TRBJ2-1 NA TRBV5-1 NA CASSFGGRGEQFF TGCGCCAGCAGCTTCGGGGGGCGGGGTGAGCAGTTCTTC
TRBJ1-2 NA TRBV4-1 NA CASSQVTGFGYGYTF TGCGCCAGCAGCCAAGTTACAGGCTTTGGGTATGGCTACACCTTC
TRBJ1-2 TRBD1 TRBV7-9 many CASSFADRVDYGYTF TGTGCCAGCAGCTTTGCCGACAGGGTGGACTATGGCTACACCTTC
TRBJ2-5 NA TRBV19 few CASRTGTSQGETQYF TGTGCCAGTAGGACCGGGACTTCACAGGGGGAGACCCAGTACTTC
TRBJ1-2 NA TRBV5-5 many CASSPPGPYGYTF TGTGCCAGCAGCCCACCGGGCCCCTATGGCTACACCTTC
TRBJ2-1 TRBD1 TRBV5-1 NA CASSLHPGTVQFF TGCGCCAGCAGCTTACACCCCGGGACAGTGCAGTTCTTC
TRBJ2-1 TRBD2 TRBV7-3 many CASSSIGLAGGFGYNEQFF TGTGCCAGCAGTTCTATCGGACTAGCGGGGGGGTTCGGCTACAATGAGCAGTTCTTC
TRBJ1-1 TRBD1 TRBV29-1 few CSVRTGGRAFF TGCAGCGTCAGAACAGGGGGAAGAGCTTTCTTT
TRBJ1-1 NA TRBV12-3/TRBV12-4 NA CASSFRIANRLNTEAFF TGTGCCAGCAGTTTCCGAATCGCAAATCGCTTGAACACTGAAGCTTTCTTT
TRBJ1-5 NA TRBV6-1 few CASQEYSNQPQHF TGTGCCAGCCAGGAGTATAGCAATCAGCCCCAGCATTTT
TRBJ2-1 NA TRBV19 few CASSIGHVSRVGNNEQFF TGTGCCAGTAGTATAGGTCATGTTTCCAGGGTGGGGAACAATGAGCAGTTCTTC
TRBJ1-1 NA TRBV6-1 few CASIAGDTEAFF TGTGCCAGCATAGCAGGGGACACTGAAGCTTTCTTT
TRBJ1-5 TRBD1 TRBV5-5 NA CASSRQTGVGQPQHF TGTGCCAGCAGCCGACAGACAGGGGTTGGTCAGCCCCAGCATTTT
TRBJ2-1 TRBD2 TRBV7-9 many CASRGGLAGGPHNEQFF TGTGCCAGCAGAGGGGGACTAGCGGGGGGGCCACACAATGAGCAGTTCTTC
TRBJ1-2 TRBD1 TRBV18 few CASSPRDRPLHGYTF TGTGCCAGCTCCCCGAGGGACAGGCCCCTTCATGGCTACACCTTC
TRBJ1-1 TRBD1 TRBV11-2 NA CASSLLRDRGLEAFF TGTGCCAGCAGCTTACTCCGGGACAGGGGGCTTGAAGCTTTCTTT
TRBJ2-3 TRBD2 TRBV20-1 many CSARDESGGQRDTQYF TGCAGTGCTAGAGATGAGAGCGGGGGGCAGAGAGATACGCAGTATTTT
TRBJ1-6 NA TRBV12-3/TRBV12-4 few CASTLQGADNSPLHF TGTGCCAGCACTCTGCAGGGAGCTGATAATTCACCCCTCCACTTT
TRBJ2-7 TRBD2 TRBV3-1 many CASSQGFRRGFYEQYF TGTGCCAGCAGCCAAGGATTTCGGCGGGGGTTCTACGAGCAGTACTTC
TRBJ1-1 NA TRBV6-4 many CASSEDMNTEAFF TGTGCCAGCAGTGAAGACATGAACACTGAAGCTTTCTTT